The 21 T cell receptor beta chains reported below all come from one sample, sequenced in a study of cytotoxic CD8 clonotypes in ibrutinib-treated CLL. Clones were read by immunoSEQ multiplex PCR, and TCRdb kept only the in-frame ones, dropping some. Here the sample spans approximately 330,000 clones, about 80% being singletons. The specimen was PBMCs, collected before ibrutinib treatment. The origin of the receptors is a human donor with chronic lymphocytic leukemia.

The rearrangement links TRBV25-1 to TRBJ2-7, with 7 positions matching TRBD2. This CDR3 is built from 14 residues. Unmatched junction bases numbered 12, after V lost 4 bases and J lost 9 bases. CDR1 is MGHDK, CDR2 SYGVNS, per germline. The CDR3 protein is CASSGGGPGNRQYF. The CDR3 nucleotides are TGTGCCAGCAGTGGGGGGGGACCAGGGAATCGGCAGTACTTC.

This clone has a handful of counts. The V and J genes are TRBV30 and TRBJ1-1; TRBD1 matches 7 bases. This CDR3 spans 13 amino acids. J lost 1 base, V lost 8 bases, and 7 bases had no gene match. The germline V gene encodes CDR1 GTSNPN and CDR2 SVGIG (reference sequence). The CDR3, as DNA: TGTGCCACAGAACAGGGGACGAACACTGAAGCTTTCTTT. It yields the protein CATEQGTNTEAFF.

The chain has TRBV7-9 and TRBJ2-1, with 8 bases identical to TRBD2. V gave up 2 bases and J gave up 2 bases; unmatched junction bases: 8. There are 17 residues in the CDR3. Germline CDR1 reads SEHNR; CDR2 reads FQNEAQ (reference sequence). The CDR3 loop reads CASSLRSGRRTYNEQFF. As DNA, the CDR3 is TGTGCCAGCAGCTTAAGAAGCGGGAGAAGGACCTACAATGAGCAGTTCTTC.

V and J are TRBV4-2 and TRBJ1-6, with TRBD1 matching over 7 bases. The CDR3 spans 15 residues. Germline V gene lookup returns CDR1 LGHNA and CDR2 YNFKEQ. J lost 13 bases, V lost 1 base, and 10 bases had no gene match. The CDR3 sequence is CASSQGLRQGIPLHF. The DNA of the CDR3 is TGTGCCAGCAGCCAAGGTCTGAGACAGGGAATTCCCCTCCACTTT.

This clone was counted between two and nine times. The rearrangement uses TRBV9 and TRBJ2-7; maybe TRBD1 (5 bases). V dropped 1 base and J dropped 7 bases, with 12 bases sitting between them. The CDR3 runs to 13 residues. CDR1 is SGDLS, CDR2 YYNGEE, per germline. CDR3 sequence (DNA): TGTGCCAGCAGCGTATATGTGGGGCGGGAGCAGTACTTC. Residues: CASSVYVGREQYF. Full variable domain (outside the CDR3, taken from reference TRBV9 and TRBJ2-7): DSGVTQTPKHLITATGQRVTLRCSPRSGDLSVYWYQQSLDQGLQFLIQYYNGEERAKGNILERFSAQQFPDLHSELNLSSLELGDSALYFCASSVYVGREQYFGPGTRLTVT.

The gene calls are TRBV30 and TRBJ2-1; D unresolved. Germline V gene data show CDR1 as GTSNPN and CDR2 as SVGIG (reference sequence). The CDR3 has 12 amino acids. V dropped 1 base and J dropped 8 bases, with 9 bases sitting between them. The DNA for the CDR3 is TGTGCCTGGAGTGGGAATGTCGATGAGCAGTTCTTC. This codes for CAWSGNVDEQFF.

The rearrangement uses TRBV6-5 and TRBJ1-1; D gene uncertain. From germline, CDR1 is MNHEY and CDR2 SVGAGI. The CDR3 consists of 14 residues. The V gene lost 8 bases and the J gene lost 1 base, with 14 bases spanning the gap. CDR3 amino acids: CASLLHAGNTEAFF. The CDR3 region has the DNA TGTGCCAGCCTACTTCATGCAGGGAACACTGAAGCTTTCTTT.

This clone was observed a handful of times. V and J are TRBV2 and TRBJ2-5; D is unclear. This CDR3 comprises 11 residues. CDR1 and CDR2 (germline): SNHLY, FYNNEI. Trimming took 10 bases from V and 5 from J, leaving 11 bases between them. CDR3 nucleotide sequence: TGTGCCACCCTCCTGTATGAGACCCAGTACTTC. This translates into CATLLYETQYF. The whole variable domain, filled in from reference TRBV2 and TRBJ2-5, reads EPEVTQTPSHQVTQMGQEVILRCVPISNHLYFYWYRQILGQKVEFLVSFYNNEISEKSEIFDDQFSVERPDGSNFTLKIRSTKLEDSAMYFCATLLYETQYFGPGTRLLVL.

The chain links TRBV28 to TRBJ1-2; D remains ambiguous. Trimming cost V 3 bases and J 6 bases, with 14 bases left between them. Germline values: CDR1 MDHEN, CDR2 SYDVKM. The CDR3 has 14 amino acids. The CDR3 DNA follows: TGTGCCAGCAGTTTTTTCTTGCGGGAGAATGGCTACACCTTC. It translates to CASSFFLRENGYTF.

This clone was observed once. The chain links TRBV27 to TRBJ2-7; no firm D call. The CDR3 runs to 12 residues. Trimming removed 2 bases at V and 6 bases at J, with 8 bases between. From germline, CDR1 is MNHEY and CDR2 SMNVEV (reference sequence). The CDR3 DNA reads TGTGCCAGCAGTTTACCCCTTGGCGAGCAGTACTTC. Translating it yields CASSLPLGEQYF.

J is TRBJ2-5 and V is TRBV10-3; D gene uncertain. The germline V and J ends were trimmed by 0 bases and 5 bases, with 1 base remaining between them. Germline loops: CDR1 ENHRY, CDR2 SYGVKD. The length of the CDR3 is 11 residues. This chain's CDR3 is CAISESETQYF. In DNA form, the CDR3 reads TGTGCCATCAGTGAGTCGGAGACCCAGTACTTC.

This chain uses TRBV29-1 with TRBJ2-1, with 7 positions matching TRBD1. V shed 6 bases, J shed 7 bases, and the junction held 12 bases outside the gene matches. In germline, CDR1 is SQVTM, CDR2 ANQGSEA. The CDR3 consists of 14 residues. CDR3: CSVIPGTVANEQFF. CDR3 sequence (DNA): TGCAGCGTGATACCCGGGACAGTAGCTAATGAGCAGTTCTTC.

J is TRBJ2-2 and V is TRBV7-2; TRBD2 matches 12 bases. V lost 4 bases, J lost 5 bases, and 8 bases stayed unmatched. The CDR3 extends over 17 amino acids. Germline loops: CDR1 SGHTA, CDR2 FQGNSA. The CDR3 sequence: CASSYTSGRTRTGELFF. The CDR3 coding sequence is TGTGCCAGCAGCTATACTAGCGGGAGGACCAGAACCGGGGAGCTGTTTTTT.

The chain joins TRBV6-1 to TRBJ2-7, with D unresolved. The CDR3 length is 13 residues. V lost 1 base to trimming and J lost 5 bases, with 9 bases between them. CDR1 and CDR2 (germline): MNHNS, SASEGT. The CDR3 DNA is TGTGCCAGCAGTGAAGGCATCAGGAACGAGCAGTACTTC. As protein: CASSEGIRNEQYF.

V is TRBV6-1 and J is TRBJ2-6; D gene ambiguous. The germline V gene has CDR1 MNHNS and CDR2 SASEGT. V was clipped by 3 bases and J by 0 bases, with 12 bases between them. The CDR3 length is 17 residues. The CDR3 sequence is CASSDEGPYSGANVLTF. In DNA, the CDR3 is TGTGCCAGCAGTGACGAAGGACCTTACTCTGGGGCCAACGTCCTGACTTTC.

This sequence joins TRBV7-2 and TRBJ2-3; 9 nucleotides line up with TRBD2. Germline assignment: CDR1 SGHTA and CDR2 FQGNSA. The CDR3 contains 17 residues. The trim removed 0 bases at V and 0 bases at J, leaving 4 bases unmatched. CDR3 DNA: TGTGCCAGCAGCTTAGCGAAGACTAGCGGTAGCACAGATACGCAGTATTTT. This translates into CASSLAKTSGSTDTQYF.

V is TRBV6-8 and J is TRBJ1-1, with D possibly being TRBD1 (5 bases). Germline V gene data show CDR1 as MNHGY and CDR2 as SAAAGT. V gave up 5 bases and J gave up 1 base, with 17 bases separating them. CDR3 length equals 16 residues. The CDR3 reads CASSPVLGGKNTEAFF. The CDR3 nucleotides read TGTGCCAGCAGTCCTGTTCTCGGGGGGAAGAACACTGAAGCTTTCTTT.

This clone was seen only a few times. The J gene is TRBJ1-4, the V gene TRBV19; D might be TRBD1 (5 bases). Germline CDR1 and CDR2: LNHDA and SQIVND (reference sequence). Deletions cut 6 bases from V and 0 bases from J, with 14 bases between. The CDR3 is made up of 16 amino acids. The CDR3 protein is CASRFSPGATNEKLFF. DNA for the CDR3: TGTGCCAGTAGATTTAGCCCGGGGGCAACTAATGAAAAACTGTTTTTT.

V and J are TRBV29-1 and TRBJ1-1, with a weak D call TRBD1 (5 bases). Looked up from germline, CDR1 is SQVTM and CDR2 is ANQGSEA. The CDR3 is 12 amino acids. V shed 6 bases and J shed 6 bases, with 14 bases lying between them. CDR3 amino acids: CSVGEGRAEAFF. The CDR3 DNA reads as TGCAGCGTGGGGGAGGGGAGGGCTGAAGCTTTCTTT.

The chain links TRBV7-2 to TRBJ2-1; 11 bases agree with TRBD2. The CDR3 is 15 residues long. The trim removed 6 bases at V and 9 bases at J, leaving 10 bases unmatched. The germline CDR1 and CDR2 sequences are SGHTA and FQGNSA. The CDR3 loop is CASSGLAGGAGEQFF. In nucleotides, the CDR3 is TGTGCCAGCAGTGGGCTAGCGGGAGGAGCAGGTGAGCAGTTCTTC.

J is TRBJ1-5 and V is TRBV28; a weak D match, TRBD1 (5 bases). Germline CDR1 MDHEN, CDR2 SYDVKM. Trimming stripped 5 bases from V and 3 bases from J, with 11 bases between. The length of the CDR3 is 14 residues. The CDR3 DNA reads as TGTGCCAGCAGTCGGGACGGCCCCAATCAGCCCCAGCATTTT. Its translation is CASSRDGPNQPQHF.